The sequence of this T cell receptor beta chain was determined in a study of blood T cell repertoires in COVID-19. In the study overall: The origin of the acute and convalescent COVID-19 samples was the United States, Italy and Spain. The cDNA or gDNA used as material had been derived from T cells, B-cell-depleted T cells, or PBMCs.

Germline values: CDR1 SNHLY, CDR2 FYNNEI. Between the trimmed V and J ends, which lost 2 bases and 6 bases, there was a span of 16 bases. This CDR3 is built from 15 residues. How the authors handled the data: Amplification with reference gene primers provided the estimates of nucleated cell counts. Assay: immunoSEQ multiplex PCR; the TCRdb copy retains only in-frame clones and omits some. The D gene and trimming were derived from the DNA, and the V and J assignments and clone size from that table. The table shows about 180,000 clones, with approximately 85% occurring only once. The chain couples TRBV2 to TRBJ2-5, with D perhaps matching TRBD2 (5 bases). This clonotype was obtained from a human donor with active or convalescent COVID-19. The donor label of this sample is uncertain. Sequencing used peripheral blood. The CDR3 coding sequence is TGTGCCAGCAGTGAACAGGTCAAGAGGGTGAAGACCCAGTACTTC. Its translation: CASSEQVKRVKTQYF.